This TCR beta chain was retrieved from a study of vaccination and CD4 T cells after COVID-19. Notes on this clonotype: What it recognizes is unknown.

An Oncomine TCR Beta short-read assay was used to sequence the DNA from cultured CD4+ T cells. TCRdb reprocessed the PCR reads via MiXCR and lists one record per CDR3 protein. The table records about 23,000 distinct CDR3 sequences, more than 40% of them present only once. This CDR3 has 14 residues. Per germline, CDR1 SEHNR and CDR2 FQNEAQ (reference sequence). V was pared by 1 base and J by 8 bases, with 12 bases between. Documented treatment: approximately 11-day PBMC culture with coronavirus spike peptide pools or control peptides (ViraFEST assay). This receptor was identified in a human donor who received a COVID-19 vaccine. V and J are TRBV7-9 and TRBJ2-1, with a tentative D call TRBD2 (6 bases). This sample comprised CD4+ T cells from blood, cultured in vitro, obtained before SARS-CoV-2 vaccination. The chain's CDR3 is CASSLGDSLDEQFF. The CDR3 bases are TGTGCCAGCAGCTTAGGGGACTCCTTGGATGAGCAGTTCTTC.